The sequence of this T cell receptor (beta chain) was determined in a study of blood T cell repertoires in COVID-19. Overall study context: PBMCs, B-cell-depleted T cells, or T cells were the source of the cDNA or gDNA that made up the material.

This clone was seen more than once but under ten times. In the study's own analysis: For nucleated cells, counts were estimated from reference gene primer amplification. TCRdb keeps only in-frame clones here, not all; method: immunoSEQ multiplex PCR. V and J calls and clone size follow that table, whereas D and trimming were derived from the DNA. The sample comprises approximately 390,000 clones, nearly 90% of which are singletons, and 2% to 2.5% rests with the top ten. This CDR3 spans 15 amino acids. Trimming cost V 0 bases and J 5 bases, with 14 bases left between them. The germline CDR1 and CDR2 sequences are SGDLS and YYNGEE.

The chain couples TRBV9 to TRBJ1-2; D unresolved. This TCR derives from a woman in her thirties or forties with acute COVID-19. The sequenced sample was PBMCs or T cells enriched from blood (not recorded which). CDR3 amino acids: CASSVVGSTPYGYTF. As DNA, the CDR3 is TGTGCCAGCAGCGTAGTTGGCAGTACCCCATATGGCTACACCTTC.